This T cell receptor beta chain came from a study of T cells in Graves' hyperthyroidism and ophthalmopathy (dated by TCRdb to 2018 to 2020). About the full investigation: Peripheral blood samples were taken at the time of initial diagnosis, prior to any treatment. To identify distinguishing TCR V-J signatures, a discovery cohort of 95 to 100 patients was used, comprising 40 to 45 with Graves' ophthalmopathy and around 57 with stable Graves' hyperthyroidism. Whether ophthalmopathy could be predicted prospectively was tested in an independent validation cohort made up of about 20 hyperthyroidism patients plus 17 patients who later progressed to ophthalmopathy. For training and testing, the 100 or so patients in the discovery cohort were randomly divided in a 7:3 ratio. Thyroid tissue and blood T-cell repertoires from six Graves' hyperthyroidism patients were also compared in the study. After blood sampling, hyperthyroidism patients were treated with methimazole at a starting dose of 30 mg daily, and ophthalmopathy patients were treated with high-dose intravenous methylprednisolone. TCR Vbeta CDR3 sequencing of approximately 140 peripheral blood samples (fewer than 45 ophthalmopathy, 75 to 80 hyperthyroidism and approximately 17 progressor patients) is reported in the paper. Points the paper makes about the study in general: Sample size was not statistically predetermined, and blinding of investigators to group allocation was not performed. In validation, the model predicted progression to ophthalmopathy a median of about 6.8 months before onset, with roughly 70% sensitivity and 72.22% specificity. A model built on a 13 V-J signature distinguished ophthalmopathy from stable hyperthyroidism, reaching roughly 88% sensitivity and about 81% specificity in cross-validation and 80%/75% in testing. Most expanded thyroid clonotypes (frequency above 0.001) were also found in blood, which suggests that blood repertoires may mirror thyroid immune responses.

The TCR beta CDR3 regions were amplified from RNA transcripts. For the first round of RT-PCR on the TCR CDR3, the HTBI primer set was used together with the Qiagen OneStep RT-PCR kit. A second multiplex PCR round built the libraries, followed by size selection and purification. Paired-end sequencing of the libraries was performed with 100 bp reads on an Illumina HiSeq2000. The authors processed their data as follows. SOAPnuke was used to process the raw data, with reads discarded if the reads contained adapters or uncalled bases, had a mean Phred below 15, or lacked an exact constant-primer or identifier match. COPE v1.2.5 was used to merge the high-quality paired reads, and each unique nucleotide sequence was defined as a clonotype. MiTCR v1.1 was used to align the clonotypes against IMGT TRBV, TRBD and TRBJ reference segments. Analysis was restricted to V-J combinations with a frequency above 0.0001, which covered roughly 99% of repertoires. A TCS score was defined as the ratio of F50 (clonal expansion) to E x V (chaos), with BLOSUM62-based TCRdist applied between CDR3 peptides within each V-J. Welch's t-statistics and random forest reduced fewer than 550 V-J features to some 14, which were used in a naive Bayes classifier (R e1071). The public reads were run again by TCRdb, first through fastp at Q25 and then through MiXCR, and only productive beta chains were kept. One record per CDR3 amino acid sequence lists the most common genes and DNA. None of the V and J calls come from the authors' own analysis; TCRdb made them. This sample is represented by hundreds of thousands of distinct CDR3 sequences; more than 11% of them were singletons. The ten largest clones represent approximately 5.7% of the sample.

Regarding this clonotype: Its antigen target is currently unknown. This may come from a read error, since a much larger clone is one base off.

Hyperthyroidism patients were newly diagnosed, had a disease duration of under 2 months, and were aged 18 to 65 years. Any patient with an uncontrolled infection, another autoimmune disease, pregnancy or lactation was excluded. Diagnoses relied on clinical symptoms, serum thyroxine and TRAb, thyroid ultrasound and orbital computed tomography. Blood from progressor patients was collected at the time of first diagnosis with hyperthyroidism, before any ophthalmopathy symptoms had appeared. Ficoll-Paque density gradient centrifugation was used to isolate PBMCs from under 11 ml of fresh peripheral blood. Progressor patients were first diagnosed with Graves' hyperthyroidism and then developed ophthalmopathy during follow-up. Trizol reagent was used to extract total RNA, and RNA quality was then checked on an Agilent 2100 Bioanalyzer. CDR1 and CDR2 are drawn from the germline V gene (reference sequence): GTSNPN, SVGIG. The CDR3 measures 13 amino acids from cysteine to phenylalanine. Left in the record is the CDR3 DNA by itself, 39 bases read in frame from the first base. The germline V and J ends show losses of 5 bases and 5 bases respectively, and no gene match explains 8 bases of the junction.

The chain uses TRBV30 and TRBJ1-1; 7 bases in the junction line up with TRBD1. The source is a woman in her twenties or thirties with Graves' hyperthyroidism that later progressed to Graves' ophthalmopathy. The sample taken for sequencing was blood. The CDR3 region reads CAWGDQGGTEAFF. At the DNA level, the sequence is TGTGCCTGGGGTGATCAGGGGGGAACTGAAGCTTTCTTT.